The 14 T cell receptor beta chains presented below share a single source sample, sequenced in a study of OX40 agonist ivuxolimab in advanced cancers. Profiled with immunoSEQ multiplex PCR; TCRdb holds only in-frame clones, not every one. Altogether roughly 76,000 clones are present, approximately 90% being singletons, with the ten largest covering under 10%. This sample comprised CD4+ or CD8+ T cells sorted from blood, obtained in a trial of the OX40 agonist ivuxolimab. The receptors were gathered from an adult with an advanced solid tumor such as melanoma, head and neck, liver or kidney cancer.

This chain links TRBV10-3 with TRBJ1-1; D not resolved. CDR1 is ENHRY and CDR2 is SYGVKD in the germline V gene. V was cut by 0 bases and J by 4 bases, with 12 bases left in between. The CDR3 covers 15 residues. CDR3 bases: TGTGCCATCAGTGAGTCGAGGGTCACGAGCACTGAAGCTTTCTTT. It specifies CAISESRVTSTEAFF.

The chain carries TRBV5-8 and TRBJ2-7, with D possibly being TRBD2 (7 bases). V dropped 2 bases and J dropped 4 bases, with 10 bases sitting between them. From germline, CDR1 is SGHTS and CDR2 YDEGEE. This CDR3 has 13 residues. The CDR3 sequence: CASSFGGLYEQYF. The CDR3 DNA follows: TGTGCCAGCAGCTTCGGGGGGCTATACGAGCAGTACTTC.

This clone was observed a single time. This chain connects TRBV7-6 to TRBJ2-7; either TRBD1 or TRBD2 may fit D (5 bases each). Deletions cut 5 bases from V and 0 bases from J, with 11 bases between. Germline V gives CDR1 SGHVS, CDR2 FNYEAQ. This CDR3 is 14 amino acids long. CDR3 residues: CASSPEGTSYEQYF. The CDR3 region has the DNA TGTGCCAGCAGCCCAGAAGGGACCTCCTACGAGCAGTACTTC.

The chain joins TRBV6-5 to TRBJ2-7, with 10 bases fitting TRBD1. The J segment lost 2 bases and the V segment lost 5 bases, leaving 3 bases of the junction unmatched. Germline V gene data show CDR1 as MNHEY and CDR2 as SVGAGI. This CDR3 is 14 amino acids long. CDR3 region: CASSAGTGAYEQYF. The CDR3 nucleotides read TGTGCCAGCAGTGCCGGGACAGGGGCCTACGAGCAGTACTTC.

The chain couples TRBV4-1 to TRBJ1-3, with D possibly being TRBD1 (6 bases). V was clipped by 4 bases and J by 0 bases, with 13 bases between them. The CDR3 length is 16 residues. Per the germline V gene, CDR1 is MGHRA and CDR2 is YSYEKL. As DNA, the CDR3 is TGCGCCAGCAGCCTTGGAGGGGGGACCTCTGGAAACACCATATATTTT. Residues: CASSLGGGTSGNTIYF.

This chain connects TRBV13 to TRBJ1-2, with D possibly matching TRBD1 (6 bases). Trimming left V 8 bases short and J 7 bases short, with 26 bases between. The CDR3 covers 16 residues. Germline V gene lookup returns CDR1 PRHDT and CDR2 FYEKMQ (reference sequence). Here the CDR3 reads CASPAAPPGGLSGYTF. As DNA, the CDR3 is TGTGCCAGCCCAGCGGCGCCACCCGGGGGGCTTTCTGGCTACACCTTC.

Details on this clone: Within the sample, other DNA sequences also encode this same CDR3. The chain couples TRBV7-9 to TRBJ2-5; D not certain. The germline V gene encodes CDR1 SEHNR and CDR2 FQNEAQ (reference sequence). The CDR3 is 12 amino acids. V lost 0 bases to trimming and J lost 3 bases, with 2 bases between them. DNA for the CDR3: TGTGCCAGCAGCTTAGCAGAAGAGACCCAGTACTTC. The encoded protein is CASSLAEETQYF.

The chain employs TRBV27 and TRBJ1-1; 8 bases fit TRBD1. With V trimmed by 6 bases and J by 5 bases, 5 bases remained unmatched. This CDR3 contains 13 residues. Germline V gene lookup returns CDR1 MNHEY and CDR2 SMNVEV (reference sequence). This CDR3 is CASSQGAWTEAFF. The DNA of the CDR3 is TGTGCCAGCAGCCAGGGGGCGTGGACTGAAGCTTTCTTT.

This clone came up once. V is TRBV28 and J is TRBJ2-1; D perhaps matches TRBD1 (7 bases). CDR1 MDHEN and CDR2 SYDVKM come from the germline V gene. The V end was cut by 6 bases, the J end by 3 bases, with 15 bases between. CDR3 size: 15 residues. For the CDR3, the DNA is TGTGCCAGCAGCCCCCGACAGGGACTCTACAATGAGCAGTTCTTC. Translated: CASSPRQGLYNEQFF.

The chain combines TRBV7-9 with TRBJ2-7; D remains ambiguous. Germline V lookup: CDR1 SEHNR, CDR2 FQNEAQ (reference sequence). This CDR3 is 16 amino acids long. V was trimmed by 2 bases and J by 0 bases, leaving 14 bases between them. The DNA of the CDR3 is TGTGCCAGCAGCTTATTGACGCCAGACCTCTCCTACGAGCAGTACTTC. It yields the protein CASSLLTPDLSYEQYF. Filled out from reference TRBV7-9 and TRBJ2-7, the complete variable domain reads DTGVSQNPRHKITKRGQNVTFRCDPISEHNRLYWYRQTLGQGPEFLTYFQNEAQLEKSRLLSDRFSAERPKGSFSTLEIQRTEQGDSAMYLCASSLLTPDLSYEQYFGPGTRLTVT.

The chain is built from TRBV7-9 and TRBJ1-1, with D perhaps matching TRBD1 (5 bases). V was clipped by 2 bases and J by 6 bases, with 7 bases between them. Germline values: CDR1 SEHNR, CDR2 FQNEAQ (reference sequence). This CDR3 region has 12 residues. The CDR3 sequence: CASSLRGAEAFF. For the CDR3, the DNA is TGTGCCAGCAGCTTAAGAGGGGCTGAAGCTTTCTTT.

The gene calls are TRBV7-2 and TRBJ2-1, with TRBD2 as a possible D gene (5 bases). Trimming shortened V by 3 bases and J by 6 bases, and 12 bases separated the two germline ends. CDR3 length equals 14 residues. CDR1 SGHTA and CDR2 FQGNSA come from the germline V gene. The CDR3 DNA is TGTGCCAGCAGCTTCGTGCCGGAGGTCAATGAGCAGTTCTTC. It yields the protein CASSFVPEVNEQFF.

V is TRBV7-6 and J is TRBJ2-7; D is unresolved. The CDR3 covers 13 residues. Germline values: CDR1 SGHVS, CDR2 FNYEAQ. V gave up 3 bases and J gave up 0 bases, with 6 bases separating them. This CDR3 is CASSFGSSYEQYF. The DNA of the CDR3 is TGTGCCAGCAGCTTTGGCAGCTCCTACGAGCAGTACTTC.

V usage is TRBV10-3 and J usage is TRBJ2-1; D remains ambiguous. CDR3 length: 13 residues. From germline, CDR1 is ENHRY and CDR2 SYGVKD. The germline V and J ends were trimmed by 8 bases and 7 bases, with 15 bases remaining between them. CDR3 loop: CAILHPPENEQFF. CDR3 DNA sequence: TGTGCCATCCTCCACCCCCCAGAGAATGAGCAGTTCTTC.